This T cell receptor beta chain was found in a study of blood T cell repertoires in COVID-19. The wider study: Specimens from acute and convalescent COVID-19 originated in the United States, Italy and Spain.

The CDR3 totals 16 residues. Trimming left V 0 bases short and J 2 bases short, with 13 bases between. Germline V gene sequence: CDR1 SGHRS, CDR2 YFSETQ. Per the authors' pipeline: Counts of nucleated cells, estimated from reference gene primer amplification, were obtained. The data were produced by immunoSEQ multiplex PCR, yet TCRdb's version contains in-frame clones alone and is incomplete. The V and J calls and the clone size are those of that table, but D and trimming were determined from the DNA. The data hold about 140,000 clones, with approximately 80% observed a single time. V and J are TRBV5-1 and TRBJ2-3; the D gene is possibly TRBD1 (5 bases). The TCR comes from a man in his sixties with active or convalescent COVID-19. Sequencing was done on a sample of peripheral blood. CDR3 DNA sequence: TGCGCCAGCAGCTTGGGTGGGCAGGGATACACAGATACGCAGTATTTT. It yields the protein CASSLGGQGYTDTQYF. Looking up the rest from reference TRBV5-1 and TRBJ2-3 gives the full variable domain: KAGVTQTPRYLIKTRGQQVTLSCSPISGHRSVSWYQQTPGQGLQFLFEYFSETQRNKGNFPGRFSGRQFSNSRSEMNVSTLELGDSALYLCASSLGGQGYTDTQYFGPGTRLTVL.